This TCR beta chain was retrieved from a study of shared clonotypes between healthy human individuals. Whole-study results and caveats: Estimated richness values were generally larger in naive subsets than in memory subsets.

Germline V gives CDR1 GTSNPN, CDR2 SVGIG (reference sequence). This CDR3 is built from 14 residues. V lost 5 bases to trimming and J lost 2 bases, with 13 bases between them. Sequenced by immunoSEQ multiplex PCR; TCRdb stores in-frame clones only, minus some. The data show a few million clones, just over 90% seen once. Comment on this clone: The antigen is undetermined.

Sequenced input: naive CD4+ T cells from PBMCs. Subset in this sample: CD45RA+ positively selected. The sequence was collected from a man younger than 35 in good health. Some clones in this sample may be carry-over from other donors' samples. The J gene is TRBJ1-3, the V gene TRBV30; a possible D gene is TRBD1 (6 bases). Here the CDR3 reads CAWGYRVAGNTIYF. CDR3 DNA sequence: TGTGCCTGGGGATACAGGGTAGCTGGAAACACCATATATTTT.